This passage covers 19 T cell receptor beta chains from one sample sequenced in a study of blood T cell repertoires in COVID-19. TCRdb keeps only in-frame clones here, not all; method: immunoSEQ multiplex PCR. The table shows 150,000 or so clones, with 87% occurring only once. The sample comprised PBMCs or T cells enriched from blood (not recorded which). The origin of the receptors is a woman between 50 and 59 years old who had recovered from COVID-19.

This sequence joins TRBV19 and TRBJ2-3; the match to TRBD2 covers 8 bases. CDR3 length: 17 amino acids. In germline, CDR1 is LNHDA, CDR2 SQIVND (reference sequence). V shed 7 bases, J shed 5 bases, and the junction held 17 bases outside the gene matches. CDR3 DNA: TGTGCCAGTAACTCAGCCGGACTAGCCGCCGGTGTAGATACGCAGTATTTT. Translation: CASNSAGLAAGVDTQYF.

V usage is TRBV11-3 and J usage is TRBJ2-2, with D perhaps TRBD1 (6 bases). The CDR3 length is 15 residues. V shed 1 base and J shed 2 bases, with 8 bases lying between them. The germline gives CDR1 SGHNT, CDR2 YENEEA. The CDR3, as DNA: TGTGCCAGCAGCTTAGCAGGGGCCAACACCGGGGAGCTGTTTTTT. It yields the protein CASSLAGANTGELFF.

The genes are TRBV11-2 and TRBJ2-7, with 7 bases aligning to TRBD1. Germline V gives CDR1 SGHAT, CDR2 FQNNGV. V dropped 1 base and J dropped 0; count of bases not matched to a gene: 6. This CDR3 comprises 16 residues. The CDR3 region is CASSLGGAGGSYEQYF. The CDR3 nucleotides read TGTGCCAGCAGCTTAGGCGGCGCAGGGGGCTCCTACGAGCAGTACTTC.

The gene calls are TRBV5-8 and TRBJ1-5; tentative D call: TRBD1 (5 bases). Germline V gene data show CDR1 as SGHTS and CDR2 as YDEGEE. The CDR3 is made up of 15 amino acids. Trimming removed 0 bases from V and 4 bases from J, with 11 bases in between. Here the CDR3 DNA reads TGTGCCAGCAGCTTGGGGACAAGGGAAAATCAGCCCCAGCATTTT. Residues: CASSLGTRENQPQHF.

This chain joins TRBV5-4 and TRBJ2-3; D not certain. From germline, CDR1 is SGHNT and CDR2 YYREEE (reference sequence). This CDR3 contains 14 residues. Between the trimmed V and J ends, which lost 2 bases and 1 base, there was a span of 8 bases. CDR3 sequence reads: CASSLAWGTDTQYF. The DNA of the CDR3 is TGTGCCAGCAGCTTAGCGTGGGGCACAGATACGCAGTATTTT.

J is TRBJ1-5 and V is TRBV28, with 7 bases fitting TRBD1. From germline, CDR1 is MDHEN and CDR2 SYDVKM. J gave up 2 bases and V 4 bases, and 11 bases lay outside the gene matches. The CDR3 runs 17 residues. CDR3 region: CASSSSPTGTGNQPQHF. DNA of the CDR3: TGTGCCAGCAGTTCAAGCCCGACAGGGACTGGCAATCAGCCCCAGCATTTT.

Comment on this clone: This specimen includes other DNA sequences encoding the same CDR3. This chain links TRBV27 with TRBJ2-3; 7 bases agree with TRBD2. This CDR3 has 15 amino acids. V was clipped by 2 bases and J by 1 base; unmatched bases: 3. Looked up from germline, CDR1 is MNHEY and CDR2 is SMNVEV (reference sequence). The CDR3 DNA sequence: TGTGCCAGCAGTTTAGAGGGGAGGGGCACAGATACGCAGTATTTT. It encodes CASSLEGRGTDTQYF.

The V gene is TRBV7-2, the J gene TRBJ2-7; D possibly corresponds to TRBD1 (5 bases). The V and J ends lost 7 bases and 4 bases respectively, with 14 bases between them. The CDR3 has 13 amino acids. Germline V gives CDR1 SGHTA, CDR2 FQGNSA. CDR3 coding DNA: TGTGCCAGCACCATGGGGCGCAGGTACGAGCAGTACTTC. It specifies CASTMGRRYEQYF.

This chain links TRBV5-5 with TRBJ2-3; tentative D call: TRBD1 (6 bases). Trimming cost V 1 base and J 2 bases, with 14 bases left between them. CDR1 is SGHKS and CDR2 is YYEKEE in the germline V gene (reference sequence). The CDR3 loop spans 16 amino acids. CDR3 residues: CASSLSWTAITDTQYF. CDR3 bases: TGTGCCAGCAGCTTGTCCTGGACAGCTATCACAGATACGCAGTATTTT.

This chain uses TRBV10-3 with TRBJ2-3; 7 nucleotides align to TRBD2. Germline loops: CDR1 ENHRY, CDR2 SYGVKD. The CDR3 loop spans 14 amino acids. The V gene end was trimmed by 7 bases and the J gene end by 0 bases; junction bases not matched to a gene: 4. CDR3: CAITPGGSTDTQYF. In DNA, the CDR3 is TGTGCCATCACCCCCGGGGGGAGCACAGATACGCAGTATTTT.

CDR3 in DNA: TGTGCCAGCAGCTTGGCCCCTAGTCTTCAATACAATGAGCAGTTCTTC. It codes for CASSLAPSLQYNEQFF. This chain joins TRBV5-5 and TRBJ2-1; D gene uncertain. Trimming removed 0 bases from V and 4 bases from J, with 14 bases in between. The CDR3 has 16 amino acids. Germline values: CDR1 SGHKS, CDR2 YYEKEE (reference sequence).

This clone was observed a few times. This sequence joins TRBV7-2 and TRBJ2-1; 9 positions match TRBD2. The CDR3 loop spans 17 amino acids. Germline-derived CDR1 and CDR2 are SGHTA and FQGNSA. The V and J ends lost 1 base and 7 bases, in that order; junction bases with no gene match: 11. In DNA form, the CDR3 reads TGTGCCAGCAGCTTAGTATCCCTAGGCGGGAGGGCGAATGAGCAGTTCTTC. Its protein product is CASSLVSLGGRANEQFF.

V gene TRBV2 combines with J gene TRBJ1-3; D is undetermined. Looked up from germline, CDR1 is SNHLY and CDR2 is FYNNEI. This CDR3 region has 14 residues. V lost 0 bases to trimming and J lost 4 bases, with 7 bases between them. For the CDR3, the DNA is TGTGCCAGCAGTGAAGCCAGACAAGGAAACACCATATATTTT. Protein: CASSEARQGNTIYF.

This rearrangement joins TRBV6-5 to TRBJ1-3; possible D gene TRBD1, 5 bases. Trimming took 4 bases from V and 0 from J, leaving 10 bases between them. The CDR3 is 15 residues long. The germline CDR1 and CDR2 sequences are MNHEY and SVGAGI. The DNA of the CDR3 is TGTGCCAGCAGTTCCGACAGATTCTCTGGAAACACCATATATTTT. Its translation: CASSSDRFSGNTIYF.

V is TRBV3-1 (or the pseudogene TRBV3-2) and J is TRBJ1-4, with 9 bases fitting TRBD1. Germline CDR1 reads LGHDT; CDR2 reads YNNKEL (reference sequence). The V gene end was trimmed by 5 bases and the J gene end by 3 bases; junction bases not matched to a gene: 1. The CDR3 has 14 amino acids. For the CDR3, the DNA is TGTGCCAGCAGCGACAGGGGGGCTAATGAAAAACTGTTTTTT. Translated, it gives CASSDRGANEKLFF.

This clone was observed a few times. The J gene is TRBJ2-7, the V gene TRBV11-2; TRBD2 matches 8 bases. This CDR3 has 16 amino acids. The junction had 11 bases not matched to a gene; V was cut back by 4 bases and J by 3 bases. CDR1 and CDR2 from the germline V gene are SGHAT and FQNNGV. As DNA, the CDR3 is TGTGCCAGCAGCTCTTGGCCCTCGGGACTAGTCTACGAGCAGTACTTC. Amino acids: CASSSWPSGLVYEQYF. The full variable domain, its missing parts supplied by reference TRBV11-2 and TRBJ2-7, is EAGVAQSPRYKIIEKRQSVAFWCNPISGHATLYWYQQILGQGPKLLIQFQNNGVVDDSQLPKDRFSAERLKGVDSTLKIQPAKLEDSAVYLCASSSWPSGLVYEQYFGPGTRLTVT.

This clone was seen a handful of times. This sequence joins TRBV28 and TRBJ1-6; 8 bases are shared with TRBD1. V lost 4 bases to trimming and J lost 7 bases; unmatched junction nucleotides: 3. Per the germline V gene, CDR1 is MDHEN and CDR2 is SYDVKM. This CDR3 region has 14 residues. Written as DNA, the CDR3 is TGTGCCAGCAGTTCGACAGGGGAGAATTCACCCCTCCACTTT. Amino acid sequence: CASSSTGENSPLHF.

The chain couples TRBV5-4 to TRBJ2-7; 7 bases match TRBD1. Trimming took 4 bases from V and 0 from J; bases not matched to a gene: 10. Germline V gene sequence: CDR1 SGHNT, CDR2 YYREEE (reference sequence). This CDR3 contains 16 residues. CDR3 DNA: TGTGCCAGCAGCCCTCCGGGACAGCAGAGCTCCTACGAGCAGTACTTC. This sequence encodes CASSPPGQQSSYEQYF.

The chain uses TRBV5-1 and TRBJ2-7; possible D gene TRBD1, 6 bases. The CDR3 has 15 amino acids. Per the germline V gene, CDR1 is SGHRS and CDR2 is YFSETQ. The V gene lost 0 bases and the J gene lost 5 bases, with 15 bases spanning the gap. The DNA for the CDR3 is TGCGCCAGCAGCTTGGTAGGTTCACAGGGCAACGAGCAGTACTTC. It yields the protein CASSLVGSQGNEQYF.